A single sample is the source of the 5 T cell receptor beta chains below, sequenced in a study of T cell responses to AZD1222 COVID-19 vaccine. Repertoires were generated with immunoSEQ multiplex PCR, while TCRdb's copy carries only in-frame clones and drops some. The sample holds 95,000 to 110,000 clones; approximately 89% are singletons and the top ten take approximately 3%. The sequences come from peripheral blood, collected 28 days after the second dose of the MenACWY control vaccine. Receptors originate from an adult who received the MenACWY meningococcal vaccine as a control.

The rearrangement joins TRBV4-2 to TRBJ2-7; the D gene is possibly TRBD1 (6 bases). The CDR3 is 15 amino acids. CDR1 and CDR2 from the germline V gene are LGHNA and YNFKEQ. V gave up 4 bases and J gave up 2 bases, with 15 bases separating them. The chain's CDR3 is CASSPRQDGPYEQYF. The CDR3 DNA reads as TGTGCCAGCAGCCCCCGACAGGACGGCCCCTACGAGCAGTACTTC.

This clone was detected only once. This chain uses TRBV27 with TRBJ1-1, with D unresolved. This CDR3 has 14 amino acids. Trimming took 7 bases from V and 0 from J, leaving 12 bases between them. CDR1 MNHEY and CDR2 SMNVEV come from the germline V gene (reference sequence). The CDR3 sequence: CASTPSVLNTEAFF. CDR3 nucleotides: TGTGCCAGCACCCCGTCGGTTTTGAACACTGAAGCTTTCTTT.

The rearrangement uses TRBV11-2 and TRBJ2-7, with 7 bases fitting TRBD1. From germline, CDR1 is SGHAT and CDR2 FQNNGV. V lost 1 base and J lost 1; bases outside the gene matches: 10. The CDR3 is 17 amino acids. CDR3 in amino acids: CASSLGPNPGQSYEQYF. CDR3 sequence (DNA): TGTGCCAGCAGCTTAGGGCCGAACCCGGGACAGTCCTACGAGCAGTACTTC.

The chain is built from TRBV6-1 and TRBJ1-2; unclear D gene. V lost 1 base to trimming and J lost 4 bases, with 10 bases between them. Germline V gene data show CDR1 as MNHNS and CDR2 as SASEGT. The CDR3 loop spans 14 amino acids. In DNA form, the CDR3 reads TGTGCCAGCAGTGAAGTCGGTGGATCCTATGGCTACACCTTC. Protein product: CASSEVGGSYGYTF.

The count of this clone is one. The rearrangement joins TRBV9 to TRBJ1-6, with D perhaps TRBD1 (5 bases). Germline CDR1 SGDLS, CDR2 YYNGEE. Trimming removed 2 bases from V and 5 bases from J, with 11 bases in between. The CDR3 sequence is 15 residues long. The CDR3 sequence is CASSVTGDHNSPLHF. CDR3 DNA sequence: TGTGCCAGCAGCGTGACGGGGGATCATAATTCACCCCTCCACTTT.